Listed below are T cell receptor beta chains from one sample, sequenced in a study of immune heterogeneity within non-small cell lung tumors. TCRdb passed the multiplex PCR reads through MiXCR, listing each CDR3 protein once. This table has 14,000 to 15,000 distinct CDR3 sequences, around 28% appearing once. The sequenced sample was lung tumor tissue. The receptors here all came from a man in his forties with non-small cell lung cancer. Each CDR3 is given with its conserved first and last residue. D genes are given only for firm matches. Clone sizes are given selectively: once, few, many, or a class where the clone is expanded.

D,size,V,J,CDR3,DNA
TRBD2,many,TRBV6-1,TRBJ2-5,CASSARAGLAGETQYF,TGTGCCAGCAGTGCACGCGCGGGACTAGCGGGGGAGACCCAGTACTTC
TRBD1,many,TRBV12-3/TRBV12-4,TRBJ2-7,CASRDRGNYEQYF,TGTGCCAGCAGAGACAGGGGTAACTACGAGCAGTACTTC
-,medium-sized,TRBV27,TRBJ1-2,CASSFRDSGRENYGYTF,TGTGCCAGCAGTTTCCGGGACTCTGGGAGGGAGAACTATGGCTACACCTTC
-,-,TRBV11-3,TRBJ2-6,CASSPQTSSGANVLTF,TGTGCCAGCAGCCCCCAAACCAGCTCTGGGGCCAACGTCCTGACTTTC
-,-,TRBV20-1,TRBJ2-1,CSAGGARGTDYNEQFF,TGCAGTGCTGGGGGGGCGCGGGGCACTGACTACAATGAGCAGTTCTTC
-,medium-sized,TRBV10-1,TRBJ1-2,CASSESGVGYGYTF,TGCGCCAGCAGTGAGTCGGGGGTCGGCTATGGCTACACCTTC
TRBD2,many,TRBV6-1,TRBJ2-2,CASSTSRGLAGEGELFF,TGTGCCAGCAGTACAAGCCGAGGACTAGCGGGAGAGGGGGAGCTGTTTTTT
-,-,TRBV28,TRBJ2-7,CASKRGGGGRTHEHYF,TGTGCCAGCAAAAGGGGGGGGGGCGGGCGAACCCACGAGCATTACTTC
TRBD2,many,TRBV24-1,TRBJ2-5,CATSDYGLAGVETQYF,TGTGCCACCAGTGATTACGGACTAGCGGGAGTTGAGACCCAGTACTTC
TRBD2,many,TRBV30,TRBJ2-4,CAWTSGRNSKNIQYF,TGTGCCTGGACTAGCGGGAGGAACTCCAAAAACATTCAGTACTTC
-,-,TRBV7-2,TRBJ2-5,CASSSEGGKETQYF,TGTGCCAGCAGCTCAGAGGGGGGGAAAGAGACCCAGTACTTC
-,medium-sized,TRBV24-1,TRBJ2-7,CATSTSGANYEQYF,TGTGCCACCTCGACCTCGGGGGCGAACTACGAGCAGTACTTC
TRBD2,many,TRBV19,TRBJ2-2,CASSIPRASGSWTGELFF,TGTGCCAGTAGCATACCCCGGGCTAGCGGGAGTTGGACCGGGGAGCTGTTTTTT
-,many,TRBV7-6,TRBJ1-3,CASSFRDNSGNTIYF,TGTGCCAGCAGCTTCCGGGACAACTCTGGAAACACCATATATTTT
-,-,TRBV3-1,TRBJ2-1,CASSQGSISYNEQIF,TGTGCCAGCAGCCAAGGGTCGATCTCCTACAATGAGCAGATCTTC
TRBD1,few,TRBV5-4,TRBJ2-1,CASSVRQGARDEQFF,TGTGCCAGCAGCGTGAGACAGGGGGCGAGGGATGAGCAGTTCTTC
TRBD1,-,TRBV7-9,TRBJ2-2,CASSLARGFSTGELFF,TGTGCCAGCAGCTTAGCCAGGGGGTTTAGCACCGGGGAGCTGTTTTTT
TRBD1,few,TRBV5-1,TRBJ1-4,CASSLKGQDEKLFF,TGCGCCAGCAGCCTGAAGGGACAGGATGAAAAACTGTTTTTT
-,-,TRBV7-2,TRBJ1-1,CASSSSGAVTEAFF,TGTGCCAGCAGCTCTTCCGGGGCCGTTACTGAAGCTTTCTTT
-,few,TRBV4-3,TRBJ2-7,CANTPKGGGYEQYF,TGCGCCAACACGCCCAAGGGGGGTGGCTACGAGCAGTACTTC
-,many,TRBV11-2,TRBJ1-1,CASSLGGRNTEAFF,TGTGCCAGCAGCTTAGGGGGGAGGAACACTGAAGCTTTCTTT
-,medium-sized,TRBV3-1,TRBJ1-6,CASSQGGRISYNSPLHF,TGTGCCAGCAGCCAAGGGGGCAGGATCTCCTATAATTCACCCCTCCACTTT
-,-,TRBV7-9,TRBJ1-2,CASIGGAGTNYGYTF,TGTGCCAGCATAGGAGGAGCAGGGACTAACTATGGCTACACCTTC
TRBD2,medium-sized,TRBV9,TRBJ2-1,CASAPSGTSGDEQFF,TGTGCCAGCGCCCCTTCAGGGACTAGCGGCGATGAGCAGTTCTTC
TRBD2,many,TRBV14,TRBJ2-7,CASSPIGVSGREGHEQYF,TGTGCCAGCAGCCCGATTGGGGTCTCGGGGCGGGAGGGCCACGAGCAGTACTTC
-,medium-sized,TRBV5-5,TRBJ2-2,CASSLDRANTGELFF,TGTGCCAGCAGCTTGGACAGGGCGAACACCGGGGAGCTGTTTTTT
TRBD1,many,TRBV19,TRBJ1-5,CASLDTGQYSNQPQHF,TGTGCCAGTCTTGATACGGGACAGTATAGCAATCAGCCCCAGCATTTT
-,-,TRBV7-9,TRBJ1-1,CASSATSLDTEAFF,TGTGCCAGCAGCGCCACCTCATTGGACACTGAAGCTTTCTTT
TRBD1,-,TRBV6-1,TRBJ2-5,CASSEAGQGAETQYF,TGTGCCAGCAGTGAAGCGGGACAGGGCGCAGAGACCCAGTACTTC
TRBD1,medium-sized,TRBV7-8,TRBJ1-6,CASSLAGQSSSYNSPLHF,TGTGCCAGCAGCTTAGCGGGACAGAGTAGCTCCTATAATTCACCCCTCCACTTT
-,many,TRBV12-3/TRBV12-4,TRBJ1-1,CASSLGGVTEAFF,TGTGCCAGCAGTTTAGGGGGTGTCACTGAAGCTTTCTTT
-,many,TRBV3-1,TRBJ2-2,CASSQDRSNGELFF,TGTGCCAGCAGCCAAGATCGCTCTAACGGGGAGCTGTTTTTT
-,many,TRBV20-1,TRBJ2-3,CSAKHPGRSTDTQYF,TGCAGTGCCAAACATCCGGGACGGAGCACAGATACGCAGTATTTT
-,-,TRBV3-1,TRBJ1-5,CASSQGSLNQPQHF,TGTGCCAGCAGCCAAGGGTCATTAAATCAGCCCCAGCATTTT
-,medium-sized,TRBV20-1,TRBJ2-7,CSARGPFSGQYF,TGCAGTGCTAGAGGCCCTTTCTCAGGGCAGTACTTC
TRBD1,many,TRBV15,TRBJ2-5,CATSMDRFETQYF,TGTGCCACCAGCATGGACAGGTTCGAGACCCAGTACTTC
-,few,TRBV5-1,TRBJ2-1,CASSLEPNRVNEQFF,TGCGCCAGCAGCTTGGAACCCAACAGGGTCAATGAGCAGTTCTTC
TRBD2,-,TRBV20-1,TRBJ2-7,CIARDSWGLAIDQYF,TGCATTGCTAGAGATAGTTGGGGACTAGCTATCGATCAGTACTTC
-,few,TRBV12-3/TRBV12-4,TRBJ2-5,CASSLGSGKETQYF,TGTGCCAGCAGTTTAGGGTCAGGGAAAGAGACCCAGTACTTC
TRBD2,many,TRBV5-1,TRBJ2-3,CASRGASGTSTDTQYF,TGCGCCAGCAGAGGGGCTAGCGGGACTAGCACAGATACGCAGTATTTT
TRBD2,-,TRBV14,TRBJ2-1,CASSQRTRLDEQFF,TGTGCCAGCAGCCAAAGGACTAGGTTGGATGAGCAGTTCTTC
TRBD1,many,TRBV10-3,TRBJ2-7,CAISGYRGANEQYF,TGTGCCATCAGTGGATACAGGGGCGCCAACGAGCAGTACTTC